One and the same sample provided the 15 T cell receptor beta chains below, sequenced in a study of shared clonotypes between healthy human individuals. The method was immunoSEQ multiplex PCR; TCRdb's version includes in-frame clones alone and lacks a portion of them. The repertoire holds around 700,000 clones, around three quarters seen once, with around 1.8% in the top ten. Sequenced material: memory CD4+ T cells sorted from blood. Subset noted: CD45RA-negative fraction. These receptors all stem from a woman aged 25 to 39 in good health.

As for this clone: This same CDR3 is encoded by further DNA sequences in the sample. J is TRBJ2-1 and V is TRBV7-3; the match to TRBD2 covers 11 bases. The CDR3 length is 15 residues. With V trimmed by 3 bases and J by 7 bases, 5 bases remained unmatched. Germline CDR1 SGHTA, CDR2 FQGTGA. The CDR3 here is CASSFSGRAGNEQFF. The CDR3 coding sequence is TGTGCCAGCAGCTTTAGCGGGAGGGCCGGAAATGAGCAGTTCTTC.

About this clone: Sequence at one end of the junction differs from germline and may be a read error. DNA of the CDR3: TGTGCCAGTTCACCCGGGACAGGGGCCTATGGCTACACCTTC. This codes for CASSPGTGAYGYTF. This chain links TRBV18 with TRBJ1-2; 10 nucleotides line up with TRBD1. Germline-derived CDR1 and CDR2 are KGHSH and LQKENI. The CDR3 is 14 residues long.

The chain is built from TRBV5-1 and TRBJ2-2, with D uncertain. The CDR3 loop spans 18 amino acids. The V gene's germline CDR1 is SGHRS and CDR2 YFSETQ. V was trimmed by 0 bases and J by 2 bases, leaving 17 bases between them. The CDR3 DNA is TGCGCCAGCAGCTTGGGACATCGCGCCCCTCCAAACACCGGGGAGCTGTTTTTT. Translation gives CASSLGHRAPPNTGELFF.

The sample holds one count of this clone. The chain couples TRBV6-1 to TRBJ2-3; the D gene is possibly TRBD1 (5 bases). The length of the CDR3 is 13 residues. From germline, CDR1 is MNHNS and CDR2 SASEGT. Trimming stripped 5 bases from V and 4 bases from J, with 10 bases between. The CDR3, as DNA: TGTGCCAGCAGTCAAGACAGAGCAGATACGCAGTATTTT. It yields the protein CASSQDRADTQYF.

This chain links TRBV7-9 with TRBJ2-5; TRBD1 aligns across 7 bases. Germline V lookup: CDR1 SEHNR, CDR2 FQNEAQ (reference sequence). The CDR3 consists of 13 residues. The trim removed 5 bases at V and 3 bases at J, leaving 3 bases unmatched. CDR3 region: CASSAGTEETQYF. CDR3 coding DNA: TGTGCCAGCAGCGCTGGGACAGAAGAGACCCAGTACTTC.

This clone was recorded a few times. The V call is TRBV11-2, the J call TRBJ2-1, with 10 bases aligning to TRBD2. Germline V CDR1 and CDR2: SGHAT, FQNNGV. This CDR3 is built from 15 residues. The trim removed 4 bases at V and 7 bases at J, leaving 7 bases unmatched. The CDR3 DNA sequence: TGTGCCAGCAGCTCCACAGCGGGAGGGGGTAATGAGCAGTTCTTC. This encodes CASSSTAGGGNEQFF.

The gene calls are TRBV7-2 and TRBJ1-1; D gene unclear. The CDR3 sequence is 12 residues long. V lost 1 base, J lost 3 bases, and 3 bases lay in between. Germline V gives CDR1 SGHTA, CDR2 FQGNSA. The CDR3 bases are TGTGCCAGCAGCTTAGACTACACTGAAGCTTTCTTT. Translating it yields CASSLDYTEAFF.

The gene calls are TRBV28 and TRBJ2-3, with D possibly TRBD2 on 5 matching bases. Germline CDR1 and CDR2: MDHEN and SYDVKM. V lost 2 bases and J lost 9, with 12 bases in between. CDR3 length: 13 residues. DNA for the CDR3: TGTGCCAGCAGTTTAGCCGAGGGCACAACGCAGTATTTT. This gives the protein CASSLAEGTTQYF.

The chain has TRBV21-1 and TRBJ2-3; the table's D call of TRBD2 was not tested on the DNA. TRBV21-1 is a pseudogene locus. The CDR3 is made up of 19 amino acids. The CDR3 DNA follows: TGTGCCAGCAGCAAAGTGGGCGGGACTAGCGGGAGGGGATCAGATACGCAGTATTTT. This gives the protein CASSKVGGTSGRGSDTQYF.

This chain connects TRBV5-1 to TRBJ2-1; 9 bases match TRBD2. The CDR3 has 16 amino acids. J gave up 3 bases and V 0 bases, and 4 bases lay outside the gene matches. The germline V gene has CDR1 SGHRS and CDR2 YFSETQ. The chain's CDR3 is CASSLGASGVYNEQFF. The CDR3 DNA reads TGCGCCAGCAGCTTGGGGGCTAGCGGGGTCTACAATGAGCAGTTCTTC.

This clone was counted at least ten times. This chain connects TRBV5-4 to TRBJ1-1; 7 bases match TRBD1. V lost 2 bases, J lost 0 bases, and 4 bases stayed unmatched. This CDR3 spans 15 amino acids. Germline CDR1 and CDR2: SGHNT and YYREEE (reference sequence). CDR3 region: CASSFRDRLNTEAFF. CDR3 DNA sequence: TGTGCCAGCAGCTTTCGGGACAGACTGAACACTGAAGCTTTCTTT.

A remark on this clone: Additional DNA sequences in this sample encode the identical CDR3. V is TRBV5-1 and J is TRBJ2-3; 8 positions agree with TRBD1. The junction had 5 bases not matched to a gene; V was cut back by 0 bases and J by 2 bases. CDR1 and CDR2 from the germline V gene are SGHRS and YFSETQ. The CDR3 consists of 16 residues. The CDR3 protein is CASSLAQGAATDTQYF. The DNA for the CDR3 is TGCGCCAGCAGCTTGGCCCAGGGGGCGGCCACAGATACGCAGTATTTT.

This rearrangement joins TRBV2 to TRBJ2-1; 8 positions agree with TRBD2. Germline V gives CDR1 SNHLY, CDR2 FYNNEI. The V segment lost 6 bases and the J segment 3 bases; nucleotides outside the gene matches: 4. The CDR3 is made up of 14 amino acids. CDR3 region: CASRIAGLYNEQFF. The CDR3 bases are TGTGCCAGCAGGATAGCGGGACTCTACAATGAGCAGTTCTTC.

The chain couples TRBV28 to TRBJ1-1; TRBD1 matches 9 bases. This CDR3 contains 14 residues. Germline-derived CDR1 and CDR2 are MDHEN and SYDVKM. The V segment lost 5 bases and the J segment 11 bases; nucleotides outside the gene matches: 12. Here the CDR3 reads CASSTGGRSNGAFF. CDR3 nucleotide sequence: TGTGCCAGCAGTACAGGGGGCAGGAGTAATGGGGCTTTCTTT.

The V gene is TRBV19, the J gene TRBJ2-2, with unresolved D. Germline CDR1 and CDR2: LNHDA and SQIVND (reference sequence). The CDR3 is made up of 14 amino acids. Between the trimmed V and J ends, which lost 7 bases and 0 bases, there was a span of 9 bases. The CDR3 sequence is CASINPTNTGELFF. In DNA, the CDR3 is TGTGCCAGTATAAACCCAACGAACACCGGGGAGCTGTTTTTT.